Sequencing of this T cell receptor (beta chain) was carried out in a study of CD8+CD57+ T cells in acquired aplastic anemia. This clonotype appeared a few times. Profiling that covered TCR beta VDJ and CDR3 relied on genomic DNA as its template. TCRdb passed the reads through MiXCR, listing each CDR3 protein once. In the table there are about 200,000 distinct CDR3 sequences, 34% of which are singletons. The germline V and J ends were trimmed by 12 bases and 1 base, with 15 bases remaining between them. Germline V gene sequence: CDR1 KGHDR, CDR2 SFDVKD. The CDR3 extends over 15 amino acids. The receptor comes from a human donor in good health, serving as a control. Sequencing input: sorted CD4+, CD8+, or CD8+CD57+ T cells (not recorded which) from PBMCs. This chain connects TRBV24-1 to TRBJ2-6; tentative D call: TRBD2 (7 bases). CDR3 bases: TGTGCCTCGGGGGGCGAGGGGTCTGGGGCCAACGTCCTGACTTTC. This gives the protein CASGGEGSGANVLTF.